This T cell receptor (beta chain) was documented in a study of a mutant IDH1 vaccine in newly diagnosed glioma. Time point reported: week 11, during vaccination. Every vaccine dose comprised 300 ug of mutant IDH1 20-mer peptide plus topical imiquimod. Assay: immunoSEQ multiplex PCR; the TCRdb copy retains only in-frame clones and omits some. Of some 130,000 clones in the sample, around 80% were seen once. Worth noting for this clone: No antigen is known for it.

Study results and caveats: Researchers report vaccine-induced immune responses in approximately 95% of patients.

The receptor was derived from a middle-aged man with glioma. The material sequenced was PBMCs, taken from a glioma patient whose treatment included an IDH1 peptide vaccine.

The CDR3 protein is CASRAARSEQYF. CDR3 nucleotide sequence: TGTGCCAGCAGGGCAGCCCGGAGCGAGCAGTACTTC. This chain uses TRBV2 with TRBJ2-7; unclear D gene. The V end lost 6 bases, the J end lost 6 bases, and 12 bases lay between the germline ends. The V gene's germline CDR1 is SNHLY and CDR2 FYNNEI. The CDR3 loop spans 12 amino acids.